This T cell receptor (beta chain) stems from a study of blood T cell repertoires in COVID-19 (dated by TCRdb to 2020 to 2022). Turning to the overall study: The collaborator samples originated in the United States, Italy and Spain and spanned the acute and convalescent phases of COVID-19. The material from the prospective study consisted of cDNA or gDNA derived from T cells, B-cell-depleted T cells, or PBMCs. The dataset comprised deeply sampled blood TCRbeta repertoires from subjects exposed to, actively infected with, or recovered from COVID-19. The repertoires were made available in a free public database intended to serve as a resource for research on the immune response to SARS-CoV-2. Samples were obtained from the ongoing ImmuneRACE study (first 160 participants) and from about 1,300 subjects provided by 6 global collaborators. The sample metadata nearly always contained a de-identified subject ID, COVID-19 status, age in years and sex. Where available, HLA class I and class II types were obtained from metadata supplied by the sample provider rather than from assay-based typing.

About this clone: No antigen is known for it. Base qualities are not recorded, but no much larger clone differs from it by a single base.

The immunoSEQ Assay, a bias-controlled multiplex PCR, was used to amplify TCRbeta CDR3 regions from genomic DNA. The paper's data handling went like this. Within the assay, amplification of reference gene primers was used to estimate how many nucleated cells each sample contained. To quantify the absolute abundance of each unique TCRbeta CDR3 rearrangement, sequence reads were collapsed and filtered. For each sample, productive Simpson clonality was calculated by taking the square root of Simpson's diversity index across productive rearrangements. TCRdb's version of the immuneACCESS table is confined to in-frame rearrangements and falls short of the full clone set. An unresolved V gene accounts for under half of the shortfall where checked; the remainder is of unknown origin. The V and J calls and clone size were taken over from that table, and D and trimming were inferred from the DNA. The sample data list roughly 90,000 clones, and more than 80% of these were observed just once. Around 2.8% of the sample belongs to the ten largest clones.

Findings and caveats that apply to the study as a whole: The amount of clinical and demographic metadata varied by source and participant and was provided uncurated.

One collaborating source in Seattle enrolled patients while the patients were actively infected and followed the patients over time throughout the course of disease. Collaborating institutions collected whole blood in K2EDTA tubes following their own protocols. Collaborator samples were shipped for TCRbeta analysis as frozen whole blood, isolated PBMCs, or DNA extracted from either sample type. In the germline V gene (reference sequence), CDR1 corresponds to DFQATT and CDR2 to SNEGSKA. The CDR3, from cysteine to phenylalanine, totals 11 residues. Just CDR3 DNA is preserved here, 33 bases in frame from base 1. V and J lose 6 bases and 7 bases, and a span of 10 bases separates them.

The sequence was collected from a man in his fifties with COVID-19, enrolled during active disease. Sequences were obtained from peripheral blood. The sequence is built from TRBV20-1 and TRBJ1-3, with a tentative D gene TRBD1 over 5 matching bases. DNA sequence: TGCAGTGCCCAGGGAAGGAACACCATATATTTT. Translation gives CSAQGRNTIYF.